This T cell receptor (beta chain) was identified during a study of cytomegalovirus exposure and HLA in healthy donors. Study-wide context: One earlier analysis, a look at around 170 million T cells, found about 110 million unique TCR beta sequences.

With 60 Vbeta and 13 Jbeta primers, the PCR was carried out. Generated by immunoSEQ multiplex PCR, the TCRdb table keeps only in-frame clones and is missing some. The sample lists about 160,000 clones; 80% to 85% were seen once. Germline values: CDR1 MNHEY, CDR2 SMNVEV (reference sequence). The CDR3 contains 13 residues. J lost 2 bases, V lost 6 bases, and 3 bases had no gene match. In regard to this clone: As yet, its antigen is unknown.

Study-wide results and caveats: For TCR beta chains, V- and J-gene trimming was later linked to a missense DCLRE1C variant. Evidence from a later analysis indicated that most CMV-associated TCR beta chains looked HLA-restricted. As was reported, the HLA-A and HLA-B alleles of most subjects were accurately predicted from TCR beta sequences.

Sequences were obtained from PBMCs. The TCR was taken from a man younger than 45 in good health and CMV-seronegative. The chain is built from TRBV27 and TRBJ1-2, with 7 bases identical to TRBD1. The CDR3 coding sequence is TGTGCCAGCAGAAGGACAGGAAACTATGGCTACACCTTC. Protein: CASRRTGNYGYTF.